This TCR beta chain was found in a study of cytomegalovirus exposure and HLA in healthy donors. It was with 60 Vbeta and 13 Jbeta primers that the PCR ran. Libraries were prepared by immunoSEQ multiplex PCR; TCRdb keeps only in-frame clonotypes and omits some of them. The table has some 60,000 clones, over 75% seen once. The CDR3 is 16 residues long. CDR1 and CDR2 from the germline V gene are MNHNS and SASEGT. Trimming removed 3 bases from V and 4 bases from J; junction bases left unmatched: 6. The sample consisted of PBMCs. The chain is built from TRBV6-1 and TRBJ2-1, with 10 bases aligning to TRBD2. The origin of this receptor is a female donor in good health and CMV-seronegative. CDR3 in amino acids: CASSDTAGGWYNEQFF. In DNA form, the CDR3 reads TGTGCCAGCAGTGATACAGCGGGAGGGTGGTACAATGAGCAGTTCTTC.